The rows below give T cell receptor beta chains drawn from one sample of a study of shared clonotypes between healthy human individuals. Profiling relied on immunoSEQ multiplex PCR, and the TCRdb table lists in-frame clones only, not all of them. Among 1.6 million or so clones listed, roughly 95% were seen once. Sequencing was done on a sample of naive CD4+ T cells sorted from blood. Every receptor here comes from a man aged 30 to 39 in good health. Each CDR3 is given with its conserved first and last residue. The order of the fields is J gene, D gene, clone size, V gene, CDR3 protein, CDR3 DNA. A D gene is named only where the DNA matches it firmly. Rows give clone size only sometimes, using once, few, many, or a class for an expanded clone.

J gene: TRBJ2-3
D gene: TRBD2
clone size: NA
V gene: TRBV30
CDR3 protein: CAWSVQAGAVDTQYF
CDR3 DNA: TGTGCCTGGAGTGTGCAAGCGGGAGCTGTAGATACGCAGTATTTT

J gene: TRBJ1-1
D gene: NA
clone size: once
V gene: TRBV7-6
CDR3 protein: CASSFGQAGDTEAFF
CDR3 DNA: TGTGCCAGCAGCTTCGGCCAGGCGGGTGACACTGAAGCTTTCTTT

J gene: TRBJ1-4
D gene: NA
clone size: NA
V gene: TRBV2
CDR3 protein: CASNRLEEKLFF
CDR3 DNA: TGTGCCAGCAATCGGTTGGAGGAAAAACTGTTTTTT

J gene: TRBJ2-1
D gene: NA
clone size: NA
V gene: TRBV7-2
CDR3 protein: CASSATSLEQFF
CDR3 DNA: TGTGCCAGCAGCGCGACTAGTCTTGAGCAGTTCTTC

J gene: TRBJ1-5
D gene: NA
clone size: NA
V gene: TRBV6-6
CDR3 protein: CASSYKTGASNQPQHF
CDR3 DNA: TGTGCCAGCAGTTACAAGACAGGAGCTAGCAATCAGCCCCAGCATTTT

J gene: TRBJ2-7
D gene: TRBD2
clone size: once
V gene: TRBV7-9
CDR3 protein: CASSPTSGIYEQYF
CDR3 DNA: TGTGCCAGCAGCCCGACTAGCGGAATCTACGAGCAGTACTTC

J gene: TRBJ2-7
D gene: TRBD2
clone size: NA
V gene: TRBV28
CDR3 protein: CASRPLDLGLAYEQYF
CDR3 DNA: TGTGCCAGCAGACCACTTGACTTGGGACTAGCGTACGAGCAGTACTTC

J gene: TRBJ1-1
D gene: NA
clone size: NA
V gene: TRBV7-9
CDR3 protein: CASSPVGAGNTEAFF
CDR3 DNA: TGTGCCAGCAGCCCCGTTGGGGCAGGAAACACTGAAGCTTTCTTT

J gene: TRBJ1-1
D gene: NA
clone size: NA
V gene: TRBV20-1
CDR3 protein: CSAPKQGVAFF
CDR3 DNA: TGCAGTGCCCCGAAGCAGGGAGTAGCTTTCTTT

J gene: TRBJ2-7
D gene: TRBD1
clone size: NA
V gene: TRBV27
CDR3 protein: CASSLAQAKGQGVTYEQYF
CDR3 DNA: TGTGCCAGCAGTTTAGCCCAGGCTAAGGGACAGGGGGTTACCTACGAGCAGTACTTC

J gene: TRBJ1-1
D gene: NA
clone size: NA
V gene: TRBV29-1
CDR3 protein: CSEDKNTEAFF
CDR3 DNA: TGCAGCGAGGACAAGAACACTGAAGCTTTCTTT

J gene: TRBJ2-4
D gene: TRBD2
clone size: NA
V gene: TRBV28
CDR3 protein: CASSSVGEGPKNIQYF
CDR3 DNA: TGTGCCAGCAGTTCCGTGGGGGAGGGCCCCAAAAACATTCAGTACTTC

J gene: TRBJ2-7
D gene: TRBD2
clone size: NA
V gene: TRBV5-1
CDR3 protein: CASSPQVAGVGFSYEQYF
CDR3 DNA: TGCGCCAGCAGCCCACAAGTAGCGGGAGTGGGGTTCTCCTACGAGCAGTACTTC

J gene: TRBJ2-7
D gene: NA
clone size: NA
V gene: TRBV25-1
CDR3 protein: CASSDWGAIYEQYF
CDR3 DNA: TGTGCCAGCAGTGATTGGGGGGCTATCTACGAGCAGTACTTC

J gene: TRBJ2-2
D gene: NA
clone size: NA
V gene: TRBV10-3
CDR3 protein: CATLMDLTNTGELFF
CDR3 DNA: TGTGCCACCCTGATGGACCTTACTAACACCGGGGAGCTGTTTTTT

J gene: TRBJ2-1
D gene: NA
clone size: once
V gene: TRBV10-3
CDR3 protein: CAISEGVNYEQFF
CDR3 DNA: TGTGCCATCAGTGAAGGCGTCAACTATGAGCAGTTCTTC

J gene: TRBJ2-1
D gene: NA
clone size: once
V gene: TRBV29-1
CDR3 protein: CSVGMSSYNEQFF
CDR3 DNA: TGCAGCGTTGGGATGAGCTCCTACAATGAGCAGTTCTTC

J gene: TRBJ2-4
D gene: NA
clone size: once
V gene: TRBV2
CDR3 protein: CASSEWGGLRQNIQYF
CDR3 DNA: TGTGCCAGCAGTGAGTGGGGGGGCCTCCGGCAAAACATTCAGTACTTC

J gene: TRBJ2-1
D gene: NA
clone size: NA
V gene: TRBV4-2
CDR3 protein: CASSQGFSSEEQFF
CDR3 DNA: TGTGCCAGCAGCCAAGGTTTCTCTAGCGAGGAGCAGTTCTTC

J gene: TRBJ1-1
D gene: NA
clone size: NA
V gene: TRBV29-1
CDR3 protein: CSVEKRGAFF
CDR3 DNA: TGCAGCGTTGAAAAGCGGGGGGCTTTCTTT

J gene: TRBJ2-7
D gene: NA
clone size: NA
V gene: TRBV4-2
CDR3 protein: CASSQNQLGNEQYF
CDR3 DNA: TGTGCCAGCAGCCAAAACCAACTTGGAAACGAGCAGTACTTC

J gene: TRBJ2-1
D gene: NA
clone size: NA
V gene: TRBV4-3
CDR3 protein: CASSQDRTSRSYNEQFF
CDR3 DNA: TGCGCCAGCAGCCAAGATCGCACCTCAAGGTCCTACAATGAGCAGTTCTTC

J gene: TRBJ2-7
D gene: NA
clone size: NA
V gene: TRBV28
CDR3 protein: CASSFSIPIQGYEQYF
CDR3 DNA: TGTGCCAGCAGTTTTTCGATCCCGATACAGGGCTACGAGCAGTACTTC

J gene: TRBJ2-3
D gene: NA
clone size: NA
V gene: TRBV25-1
CDR3 protein: CASSEYRATDTQYF
CDR3 DNA: TGTGCCAGCAGTGAATACAGGGCCACAGATACGCAGTATTTT

J gene: TRBJ2-7
D gene: NA
clone size: NA
V gene: TRBV11-2
CDR3 protein: CASSLGGGTAYEQYF
CDR3 DNA: TGTGCCAGCAGCTTAGGGGGCGGAACAGCCTACGAGCAGTACTTC

J gene: TRBJ1-3
D gene: TRBD1
clone size: NA
V gene: TRBV4-2
CDR3 protein: CASSQDGPRGLRNTIYF
CDR3 DNA: TGTGCCAGCAGCCAAGATGGCCCCAGGGGGCTTCGAAACACCATATATTTT

J gene: TRBJ2-1
D gene: TRBD2
clone size: once
V gene: TRBV6-4
CDR3 protein: CATKREGSYNEQFF
CDR3 DNA: TGTGCCACAAAGCGGGAGGGCTCCTACAATGAGCAGTTCTTC

J gene: TRBJ2-1
D gene: NA
clone size: NA
V gene: TRBV6-1
CDR3 protein: CASSRRQYNEQFF
CDR3 DNA: TGTGCCAGCAGCCGACGACAGTACAATGAGCAGTTCTTC

J gene: TRBJ2-7
D gene: NA
clone size: NA
V gene: TRBV19
CDR3 protein: CASSIFPRQAVYEQYF
CDR3 DNA: TGTGCCAGTAGTATTTTCCCAAGACAGGCGGTCTACGAGCAGTACTTC